The 10 T cell receptor beta chains presented below share a single source sample, sequenced in a study of T-cell reconstitution after alpha-beta-depleted transplantation in children. The TCRbeta library was prepared with unique molecular identifiers. TCRdb independently ran MiXCR on the PCR reads; one entry per CDR3 protein. The data hold roughly 200,000 distinct CDR3 sequences, with 6.6% observed a single time. Sample: PBMCs, taken before TCRalphabeta/CD19-depleted stem cell transplant. The receptors derive from a boy between 2 and 10 years old with acute lymphoblastic leukemia, due to receive a stem cell transplant.

In this sample, this clonotype turned up many times. This chain joins TRBV29-1 and TRBJ2-5; D assignment may be TRBD1 or TRBD2 (5 bases each). This CDR3 region has 15 residues. With 6 bases removed from V and 2 bases from J, the gap between germline ends came to 19 bases. In germline, CDR1 is SQVTM, CDR2 ANQGSEA. In nucleotides, the CDR3 is TGCAGCGTCCCCGGGTCAGGGACCCTTCAAGAGACCCAGTACTTC. It encodes CSVPGSGTLQETQYF. Full variable domain (remainder filled in from reference TRBV29-1 and TRBJ2-5): SAVISQKPSRDICQRGTSLTIQCQVDSQVTMMFWYRQQPGQSLTLIATANQGSEATYESGFVIDKFPISRPNLTFSTLTVSNMSPEDSSIYLCSVPGSGTLQETQYFGPGTRLLVL.

This clonotype was seen at least ten times. V usage is TRBV7-2 and J usage is TRBJ2-7; D is unclear. In germline, CDR1 is SGHTA, CDR2 FQGNSA. The CDR3 sequence is 14 residues long. Trimming pared 1 base from V and 0 bases from J, leaving 7 bases between. For the CDR3, the DNA is TGTGCCAGCAGCTTAGATGGAGACTCCTACGAGCAGTACTTC. Amino acid sequence: CASSLDGDSYEQYF.

The chain uses TRBV3-1 and TRBJ2-1; D possibly corresponds to TRBD1 (7 bases). CDR1 LGHDT and CDR2 YNNKEL come from the germline V gene (reference sequence). This CDR3 spans 16 amino acids. The V end lost 2 bases, the J end lost 2 bases, and 13 bases lay between the germline ends. The DNA for the CDR3 is TGTGCCAGCAGCCAAAGGCGGGACAGACCCTACAATGAGCAGTTCTTC. Amino acids: CASSQRRDRPYNEQFF.

The chain couples TRBV20-1 to TRBJ1-2; D not certain. The CDR3 has 13 amino acids. Germline V lookup: CDR1 DFQATT, CDR2 SNEGSKA (reference sequence). Trimming shortened V by 2 bases and J by 0 bases, and 7 bases separated the two germline ends. CDR3 nucleotide sequence: TGCAGTGCTAGAATAGAGGCTAACTATGGCTACACCTTC. Protein sequence: CSARIEANYGYTF.

This clonotype was seen more than once but under ten times. The chain uses TRBV7-9 and TRBJ2-5; perhaps TRBD2 as D (7 bases). The CDR3 totals 15 residues. CDR1 is SEHNR, CDR2 FQNEAQ, per germline (reference sequence). The germline V and J ends were trimmed by 7 bases and 5 bases, with 20 bases remaining between them. The CDR3 DNA sequence: TGTGCCAGCACTCGGGACCGGGGGGCCGGGGAGACCCAGTACTTC. It encodes CASTRDRGAGETQYF.

This clonotype has ten or more counts. The V gene is TRBV6-1, the J gene TRBJ2-6, with D hard to call. Per germline, CDR1 MNHNS and CDR2 SASEGT. The CDR3 runs to 13 residues. The ends were cut back, 8 bases at V and 2 bases at J, with 7 bases in the middle. CDR3 sequence: CASGVTGANVLTF. The CDR3 DNA is TGTGCCAGCGGGGTCACTGGGGCCAACGTCCTGACTTTC.

This clonotype was counted only a few times. The chain uses TRBV7-9 and TRBJ2-7, with TRBD1 matching 8 bases. Germline V gene sequence: CDR1 SEHNR, CDR2 FQNEAQ (reference sequence). V gave up 5 bases and J gave up 3 bases; unmatched junction bases: 12. CDR3 size: 16 residues. CDR3 amino acids: CASSTAGTGDVYEQYF. In DNA, the CDR3 is TGTGCCAGCAGCACAGCTGGGACAGGAGACGTCTACGAGCAGTACTTC.

This clonotype has ten or more counts. The chain carries TRBV11-2 and TRBJ2-1; weak D call: TRBD2 (5 bases). Looked up from germline, CDR1 is SGHAT and CDR2 is FQNNGV. The CDR3 is made up of 13 amino acids. The ends were cut back, 2 bases at V and 7 bases at J, with 9 bases in the middle. CDR3 sequence: CASSLLRRNEQFF. CDR3 nucleotide sequence: TGTGCCAGCAGCTTATTACGGAGGAATGAGCAGTTCTTC. The full variable domain, completed using reference TRBV11-2 and TRBJ2-1, is EAGVAQSPRYKIIEKRQSVAFWCNPISGHATLYWYQQILGQGPKLLIQFQNNGVVDDSQLPKDRFSAERLKGVDSTLKIQPAKLEDSAVYLCASSLLRRNEQFFGPGTRLTVL.

With regard to this clonotype: At one of its ends the junction is not consistent with the germline gene, which may arise from a read error. This rearrangement joins TRBV12-3 or TRBV12-4 to TRBJ2-7, with TRBD1 matching 7 bases. The CDR3 is made up of 13 amino acids. The CDR3 region has the DNA TGTACCAGCAGTAAACAGGGGCGCCACGAGCAGTACTTC. It encodes CTSSKQGRHEQYF.

This clonotype was found many times. The CDR3 nucleotides read TGTGCCAGCAGCGTAGACCAACCCGGGACTGCAACCGGGGAGCTGTTTTTT. Its translation: CASSVDQPGTATGELFF. The rearrangement uses TRBV9 and TRBJ2-2, with D possibly matching TRBD2 (6 bases). The V gene lost 0 bases and the J gene lost 5 bases, with 17 bases spanning the gap. Per germline, CDR1 SGDLS and CDR2 YYNGEE. The CDR3 loop spans 17 amino acids.